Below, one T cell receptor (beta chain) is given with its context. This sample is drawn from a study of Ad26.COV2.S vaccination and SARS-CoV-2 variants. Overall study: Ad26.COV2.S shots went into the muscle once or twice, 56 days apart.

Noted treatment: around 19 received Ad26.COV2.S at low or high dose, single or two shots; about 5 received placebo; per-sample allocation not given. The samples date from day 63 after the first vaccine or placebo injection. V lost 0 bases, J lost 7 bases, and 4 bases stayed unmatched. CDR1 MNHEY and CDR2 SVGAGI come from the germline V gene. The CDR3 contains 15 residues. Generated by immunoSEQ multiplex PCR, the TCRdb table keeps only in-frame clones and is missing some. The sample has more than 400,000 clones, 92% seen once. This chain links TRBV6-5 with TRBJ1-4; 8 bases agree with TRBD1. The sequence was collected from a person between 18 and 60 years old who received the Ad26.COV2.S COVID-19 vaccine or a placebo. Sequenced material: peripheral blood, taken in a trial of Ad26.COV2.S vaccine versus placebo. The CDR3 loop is CASSYSSGGSEKLFF. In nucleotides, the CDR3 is TGTGCCAGCAGTTACTCGTCAGGGGGCAGTGAAAAACTGTTTTTT.